The 18 T cell receptor beta chains below all came from one sample that was sequenced in a study of T-cell memory formation after mild COVID-19 (dated by TCRdb to the early 2020s). The library was built by means of 5' RACE. The sample was run on an Illumina NovaSeq 6000. Through fastp at Q25 and MiXCR, TCRdb rebuilt clones from the public reads, retaining in-frame beta chains. Each record represents a unique CDR3 protein, reported with the most common genes and DNA among its rows. Counted in this sample were approximately 400,000 distinct CDR3 sequences; roughly 18% of them appeared once. The top ten clonotypes cover around a fifth of the sample. The sample taken for sequencing was PBMCs or a T cell subset sorted from them (not recorded which). These receptors all come from a man between 18 and 35 years old who had mild COVID-19 (a few samples of this study predate the infection). The sample titles of this study are shuffled in the database, so cell type and time point are left out; the donor was told from shared clones.

V is TRBV19 and J is TRBJ2-1; 8 bases are a match to TRBD1. Germline CDR1 reads LNHDA; CDR2 reads SQIVND (reference sequence). The CDR3 runs to 14 residues. The V segment lost 7 bases and the J segment 9 bases; nucleotides outside the gene matches: 11. The CDR3 coding sequence is TGTGCCAGTACGGGGACAGGCGGTCTCCGTGAGCAGTTCTTC. Its translation is CASTGTGGLREQFF.

In this sample, this clonotype turned up a few times. The rearrangement uses TRBV24-1 and TRBJ1-1, with TRBD1 matching 9 bases. With 5 bases clipped from V and 1 base from J, the junction kept 16 bases outside the gene matches. There are 19 residues in the CDR3. Germline V gene data show CDR1 as KGHDR and CDR2 as SFDVKD. The CDR3 spells CATSAIWGQGNLQNTEAFF. CDR3 in DNA: TGTGCCACCAGTGCGATTTGGGGACAGGGAAATCTACAGAACACTGAAGCTTTCTTT.

This clonotype came up a few times. This sequence joins TRBV28 and TRBJ2-7; 9 nucleotides agree with TRBD2. With V trimmed by 4 bases and J by 4 bases, 8 bases remained unmatched. The CDR3 is made up of 15 amino acids. CDR1 is MDHEN, CDR2 SYDVKM, per germline. The CDR3 region is CASSSPGLARYEQYV. The CDR3 DNA follows: TGTGCCAGCAGTTCCCCGGGACTAGCTAGGTACGAGCAGTACGTC.

This clonotype was picked up a small number of times. The J gene is TRBJ2-3, the V gene TRBV29-1; 9 nucleotides match TRBD1. Per germline, CDR1 SQVTM and CDR2 ANQGSEA. The CDR3 runs to 14 residues. J was trimmed by 1 base and V by 1 base; bases with no gene match: 0. The CDR3 DNA reads as TGCAGCGTTGAAGGGACAGGGGGCACAGATACGCAGTATTTT. It encodes CSVEGTGGTDTQYF.

This clonotype appeared a few times. This chain links TRBV6-1 with TRBJ2-5, with D perhaps TRBD1 or TRBD2 (6 bases each). CDR3 size: 14 residues. Germline loops: CDR1 MNHNS, CDR2 SASEGT. Trimming took 8 bases from V and 4 from J, leaving 17 bases between them. CDR3 loop: CASRWRGRGETQYF. The CDR3 DNA follows: TGTGCCAGCCGATGGCGGGGCAGGGGAGAGACCCAGTACTTC.

The chain couples TRBV9 to TRBJ1-3; no clear D gene. Trimming removed 3 bases from V and 0 bases from J, with 16 bases in between. Germline V gives CDR1 SGDLS, CDR2 YYNGEE. The length of the CDR3 is 17 residues. This CDR3 reads CASSASRTGFSGNTIYF. The CDR3 DNA is TGTGCCAGCAGCGCAAGCAGGACGGGATTCTCTGGAAACACCATATATTTT.

In its sample, this clonotype was seen a few times. The chain links TRBV25-1 to TRBJ2-7, with TRBD1 matching over 7 bases. The ends lost 8 bases at V and 1 base at J; junction bases unmatched: 5. Per the germline V gene, CDR1 is MGHDK and CDR2 is SYGVNS. The CDR3 covers 13 residues. This chain's CDR3 is CASQPGQSYEQYV. Here the CDR3 DNA reads TGTGCCAGCCAGCCGGGACAGTCCTACGAGCAGTACGTC.

V usage is TRBV4-2 and J usage is TRBJ2-3; a possible D gene is TRBD1 (5 bases). Trimming shortened V by 2 bases and J by 1 base, and 22 bases separated the two germline ends. Germline loops: CDR1 LGHNA, CDR2 YNFKEQ. There are 19 residues in the CDR3. Written as DNA, the CDR3 is TGTGCCAGCAGCCAACCCTCGCTGGCAGGGATGGTGGGCACAGATACGCAGTATTTT. It translates to CASSQPSLAGMVGTDTQYF.

V gene TRBV5-1 combines with J gene TRBJ2-7, with 12 bases identical to TRBD2. In germline, CDR1 is SGHRS, CDR2 YFSETQ. CDR3 length: 15 amino acids. Trimming removed 5 bases from V and 3 bases from J; junction bases left unmatched: 6. CDR3 in DNA: TGCGCCAGCAGACTAGCTAGCGGGGGGGGCTACGAGCAGTACTTC. Residues: CASRLASGGGYEQYF.

The V call is TRBV3-1, the J call TRBJ2-5; D is perhaps TRBD2 (6 bases). V lost 3 bases to trimming and J lost 5 bases, with 19 bases between them. Germline CDR1 LGHDT, CDR2 YNNKEL (reference sequence). This CDR3 has 16 residues. In DNA, the CDR3 is TGTGCCAGCAGCCAGCGGGACTCCCCGGGGATTGAGACCCAGTACTTC. Translation: CASSQRDSPGIETQYF.

V gene TRBV5-1 combines with J gene TRBJ2-1; D perhaps matches TRBD2 (7 bases). V gave up 3 bases and J gave up 6 bases, with 19 bases separating them. Germline-derived CDR1 and CDR2 are SGHRS and YFSETQ. The CDR3 is 16 residues long. The DNA of the CDR3 is TGCGCCAGCAGCTCCCCGAGGGGGGGAAAAGGCAATGAGCAGTTCTTC. Residues: CASSSPRGGKGNEQFF.

In its sample, this clonotype was seen a few times. CDR3 residues: CASSLFSGRYTDTQYF. The CDR3 DNA reads TGCGCCAGCAGCCTATTTAGCGGGAGATACACAGATACGCAGTATTTT. The chain recombines TRBV4-1 with TRBJ2-3, with 9 bases that match TRBD2. The germline CDR1 and CDR2 sequences are MGHRA and YSYEKL. The V and J ends lost 4 bases and 2 bases, in that order; junction bases with no gene match: 7. This CDR3 is built from 16 residues.

The V gene is TRBV30, the J gene TRBJ2-7, with 9 bases matching TRBD1. Germline CDR1 reads GTSNPN; CDR2 reads SVGIG (reference sequence). This CDR3 is 13 amino acids long. V shed 5 bases and J 4 bases; nucleotides not matched to a gene: 6. CDR3 protein: CAWEQGAGYEQYF. The CDR3 DNA follows: TGTGCCTGGGAACAGGGGGCTGGGTACGAGCAGTACTTC.

This clonotype was seen repeatedly, ten times or more. V gene TRBV7-2 combines with J gene TRBJ2-1; TRBD2 matches 10 bases. The CDR3 runs 15 residues. The junction had 8 bases not matched to a gene; V was cut back by 4 bases and J by 8 bases. The germline V gene encodes CDR1 SGHTA and CDR2 FQGNSA. Here the CDR3 DNA reads TGTGCCAGCAGCTCCGAGCGGGGGGGCCGGGATGAGCAGTTCTTC. Residues: CASSSERGGRDEQFF.

This clonotype appeared a few times. The chain joins TRBV20-1 to TRBJ2-3; D is possibly TRBD2 (5 bases). The V end was cut by 5 bases, the J end by 2 bases, with 14 bases between. The CDR3 is 14 amino acids. Germline assignment: CDR1 DFQATT and CDR2 SNEGSKA (reference sequence). The CDR3 is CSAGESSVTDTQYF. CDR3 in DNA: TGCAGTGCTGGGGAGAGTAGCGTCACAGATACGCAGTATTTT.

This clonotype was recorded a few times. DNA of the CDR3: TGTGCCAGCAGCGGCGACCGACAGTCCCGCTTCGATGAGCAGTTCTTC. It encodes CASSGDRQSRFDEQFF. This chain uses TRBV7-3 with TRBJ2-1; D possibly corresponds to TRBD1 (5 bases). V lost 5 bases, J lost 8 bases, and 22 bases lay in between. Germline V CDR1 and CDR2: SGHTA, FQGTGA. CDR3 length: 16 amino acids.

The sample holds a few counts of this clonotype. The chain has TRBV5-1 and TRBJ2-7; weak D call: TRBD1 (5 bases). Trimming took 4 bases from V and 0 from J, leaving 14 bases between them. Germline V gene sequence: CDR1 SGHRS, CDR2 YFSETQ. The CDR3 runs to 15 residues. The CDR3 sequence: CASSPRGVSSYEQYF. The CDR3 DNA follows: TGCGCCAGCAGCCCTAGGGGCGTTAGCTCCTACGAGCAGTACTTC.

DNA for the CDR3: TGCGCCAGCAGCCAAGATTGGCAGGGGGCGGGGGCCCAGTACTTC. Amino acids: CASSQDWQGAGAQYF. This chain joins TRBV4-3 and TRBJ2-5, with TRBD1 as a possible D gene (8 bases). The V end was cut by 0 bases, the J end by 9 bases, with 17 bases between. The CDR3 totals 15 residues. Germline assignment: CDR1 LGHNA and CDR2 YSLEER.